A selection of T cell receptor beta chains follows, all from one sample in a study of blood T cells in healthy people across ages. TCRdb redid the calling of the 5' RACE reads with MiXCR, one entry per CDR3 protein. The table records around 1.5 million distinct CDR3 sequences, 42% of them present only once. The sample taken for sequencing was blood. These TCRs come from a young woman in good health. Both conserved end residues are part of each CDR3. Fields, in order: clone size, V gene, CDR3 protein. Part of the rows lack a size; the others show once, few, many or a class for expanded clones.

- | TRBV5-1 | CASSRTSGRAAEQYF
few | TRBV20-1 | CSARVLGFAEQFF
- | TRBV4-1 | CASSQDGRDRAQRGYTF
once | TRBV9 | CASSVASGLSYEQYF
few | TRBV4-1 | CASSPQRDLLPGELFF
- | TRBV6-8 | CASMRQGRHLDYGYTF
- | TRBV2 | CASSGTRNTRELFF
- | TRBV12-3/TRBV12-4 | CASSPAGGRKETQYF
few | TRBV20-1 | CSAPMGGTNNYGYTF
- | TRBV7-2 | CASSLGASGRRTQYF
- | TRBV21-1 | CASSKLGQGRGCYGYTF
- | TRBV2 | CASSTLGAFAYNEQFF
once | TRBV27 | CASRPTIGFGDQYF
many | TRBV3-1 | CASSQSKETQYF
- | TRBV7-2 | CASSLTGVGNTIYF
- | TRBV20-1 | CSALRSGDSGANVLTF
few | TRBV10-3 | CAISAGEWYEQYF
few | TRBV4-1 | CASSPDAGTSGNEQFF
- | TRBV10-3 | CANSSTGDSPLHF
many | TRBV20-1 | CSARSGDTQYF
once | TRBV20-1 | CSAPLTTANTGELFF
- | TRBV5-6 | CASSLLVTEQYF
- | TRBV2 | CASRDHIGGNEQFF
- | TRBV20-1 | CSARNQKGRTDTQYF
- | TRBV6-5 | CASSYGGLAGTQYF
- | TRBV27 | CASKPRTVSETQYF
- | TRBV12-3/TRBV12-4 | CAGSLRTEQYF
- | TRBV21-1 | CASSKWEQGYDQYF
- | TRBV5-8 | CASSALSGTGVHEQFF
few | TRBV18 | CASSPMDGYTF
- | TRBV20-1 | CSTTGTSYLREQFF
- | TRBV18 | CASSPMPGGYEQYF
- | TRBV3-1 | CASSLWDWGPYF
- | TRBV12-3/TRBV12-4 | CASSLTSGKADTQYF
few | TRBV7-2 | CASSPQGQGEAFF
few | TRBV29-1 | CSVSREDQPQHF
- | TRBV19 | CASGVPWTASTNVLTF
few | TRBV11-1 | CASSSNTGVGEQFF
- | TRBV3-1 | CASSQDLLAGDRETQYF
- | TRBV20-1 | CSASGSGGYNEQFF
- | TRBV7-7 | CASSSLGGAFEQYF
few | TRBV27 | CASSYPGLLDTQYF
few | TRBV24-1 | CATSDTARGKETQYF
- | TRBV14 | CASSQERWVTDTQYF
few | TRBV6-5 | CASRLWGADTDTQYF
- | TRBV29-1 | CSALRRGSSSGANVLTF
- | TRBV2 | CASSDRLFWGQETQYF
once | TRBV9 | CASSEPARDAQYF
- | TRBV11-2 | CASSPLADTREPQYF
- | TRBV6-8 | CASRYRLREGYNEQFF